Listed below are T cell receptor beta chains from one sample, sequenced in a study of cytomegalovirus exposure and HLA in healthy donors. Produced via immunoSEQ multiplex PCR; TCRdb's table is partial and in-frame only. The table has about 150,000 clones, 84% seen once. The specimen was PBMCs. The receptor set was obtained from a man in his fifties in good health and CMV-seropositive. The CDR3 runs from the conserved cysteine through the conserved F or W. A D gene is named only where the DNA matches it firmly. The size entry is marked missing in some rows and otherwise reads once, few, many or a size class.

j_call d_call clone_size v_call cdr3_aa cdr3_nt
TRBJ2-1 NA NA TRBV18 CASSPPDWLGSYNEQFF TGTGCCAGCTCACCCCCGGACTGGCTCGGGTCCTACAATGAGCAGTTCTTC
TRBJ1-1 TRBD1 NA TRBV5-1 CASSPRTGGAVNTEAFF TGCGCCAGCAGCCCCAGGACAGGGGGCGCCGTGAACACTGAAGCTTTCTTT
TRBJ2-3 NA NA TRBV5-8 CASTKLGGSDTQYF TGTGCCAGCACCAAGTTGGGGGGATCAGATACGCAGTATTTT
TRBJ2-7 TRBD1 NA TRBV29-1 CSVEDQGDSYEQYF TGCAGCGTTGAAGATCAGGGGGACAGCTACGAGCAGTACTTC
TRBJ2-1 NA NA TRBV27 CASSLYSDTSYNEQFF TGTGCCAGCAGTTTATATTCGGACACCTCTTACAATGAGCAGTTCTTC
TRBJ2-5 NA NA TRBV2 CASSYNTGEETQYF TGTGCCAGCAGTTATAACACTGGGGAGGAGACCCAGTACTTC
TRBJ2-1 TRBD1 NA TRBV5-4 CASSLEQGANEQFF TGTGCCAGCAGCTTGGAACAGGGGGCAAATGAGCAGTTCTTC
TRBJ2-5 NA NA TRBV6-5 CASTPRGLSWTQYF TGTGCCAGCACCCCTCGGGGACTGTCCTGGACCCAGTACTTC
TRBJ1-2 TRBD1 NA TRBV18 CASSTPGQRNYGYTF TGTGCCAGCTCAACTCCGGGACAGCGAAACTATGGCTACACCTTC
TRBJ1-4 NA NA TRBV19 CASSIFTPRVTDEKLFF TGTGCCAGTAGTATATTTACCCCCAGGGTTACGGATGAAAAACTGTTTTTT
TRBJ2-7 TRBD1 NA TRBV6-5 CASSYPGTAVLYF TGTGCCAGCAGTTATCCGGGGACAGCCGTTCTGTACTTC
TRBJ1-3 NA few TRBV30 CAWRASGNTIYF TGTGCCTGGCGAGCTTCTGGAAACACCATATATTTT
TRBJ1-2 TRBD1 NA TRBV7-2 CASSPEGQGMGYTF TGTGCCAGCAGCCCCGAGGGACAGGGTATGGGGTACACCTTC
TRBJ2-3 TRBD2 NA TRBV11-2 CASSFPRTSGITDTQYF TGTGCCAGCAGCTTTCCACGGACTAGCGGGATTACCGATACGCAGTATTTT
TRBJ2-7 NA few TRBV7-9 CSSSLGGGTQTYEQYF TGTTCCAGCAGCTTAGGGGGGGGGACCCAGACCTACGAGCAGTACTTC
TRBJ1-4 NA NA TRBV7-9 CASSLGPGLLLFF TGTGCCAGCAGCTTAGGTCCAGGTTTATTGCTGTTTTTT
TRBJ1-4 TRBD1 NA TRBV30 CAWTDRRGEKLFF TGTGCCTGGACGGACAGGAGGGGGGAAAAACTGTTTTTT
TRBJ2-5 NA NA TRBV7-7 CASSHRGGQETQYF TGTGCCAGCAGCCACAGGGGGGGACAAGAGACCCAGTACTTC
TRBJ1-1 NA NA TRBV9 CASTARSDTEAFF TGTGCCAGCACCGCGAGATCTGACACTGAAGCTTTCTTT
TRBJ1-4 NA once TRBV7-7 CASSLGCGGMDEKLFF TGTGCCAGCAGCTTAGGTTGCGGGGGCATGGACGAAAAACTGTTTTTT
TRBJ1-2 NA NA TRBV7-8 CASSLAGGRGIYTF TGTGCCAGCAGCTTAGCAGGGGGGAGGGGAATCTACACCTTC
TRBJ1-1 NA NA TRBV6-5 CASRKGIKAFF TGTGCCAGCAGAAAGGGGATAAAGGCTTTCTTT
TRBJ2-3 TRBD2 NA TRBV27 CASSPLGTSGRGLTDTQYF TGTGCCAGCAGTCCACTTGGGACTAGCGGGAGGGGGTTGACAGATACGCAGTATTTT
TRBJ1-4 TRBD1 NA TRBV2 CASSLQGGINEKLFF TGTGCCAGCAGTCTACAGGGGGGAATTAATGAAAAACTGTTTTTT
TRBJ2-2 NA NA TRBV29-1 CSVVRDTTGELFF TGCAGCGTCGTCCGGGACACGACCGGGGAGCTGTTTTTT
TRBJ1-4 NA once TRBV7-6 CASSQRGNEKLFF TGTGCCAGCAGCCAACGGGGGAACGAAAAACTGTTTTTT
TRBJ2-3 TRBD2 few TRBV7-2 CASSSRPLLAGGFGDTQYF TGTGCCAGCAGTTCCCGACCTTTACTAGCGGGAGGGTTTGGAGATACGCAGTATTTT
TRBJ2-5 NA NA TRBV29-1 CSVEQPGGRGQETQYF TGCAGCGTTGAACAACCCGGGGGGCGGGGACAAGAGACCCAGTACTTC
TRBJ2-5 NA NA TRBV4-1 CASSQVAEETQYF TGCGCCAGCAGCCAAGTAGCGGAAGAGACCCAGTACTTC
TRBJ2-7 NA few TRBV28 CASSSTVSSYEQYF TGTGCCAGCAGTTCGACAGTAAGCTCCTACGAGCAGTACTTC
TRBJ1-5 NA few TRBV6-5 CASSESGNQPQHF TGTGCCAGCAGTGAATCAGGGAATCAGCCCCAGCATTTT
TRBJ1-2 TRBD1 NA TRBV7-2 CASSFNRGSGGYTF TGTGCCAGCAGCTTTAACAGGGGATCTGGAGGCTACACCTTC
TRBJ1-1 NA NA TRBV19 CASSSALRRAEAFF TGTGCCAGTAGTAGCGCACTCCGACGGGCTGAAGCTTTCTTT
TRBJ2-3 NA NA TRBV27 CASSLARDGTQYF TGTGCCAGCAGTTTAGCCAGGGATGGTACGCAGTATTTT
TRBJ1-2 NA NA TRBV28 CASTTTGRGYGYTF TGTGCCAGCACCACGACAGGCAGGGGCTATGGCTACACCTTC
TRBJ1-4 TRBD1 NA TRBV11-2 CASSLTGGQGHNEKLFF TGTGCCAGCAGCTTAACGGGGGGACAGGGCCATAATGAAAAACTGTTTTTT
TRBJ2-2 NA NA TRBV9 CASSVVQGIAGELFF TGTGCCAGCAGCGTAGTCCAGGGGATTGCCGGGGAGCTGTTTTTT
TRBJ2-5 TRBD2 NA TRBV18 CASSPSLAGRRETQYF TGTGCCAGCTCACCGTCACTAGCGGGGAGGAGGGAGACCCAGTACTTC
TRBJ1-1 TRBD1 NA TRBV19 CASSAGIRGTEAFF TGTGCCAGTAGCGCCGGGATCAGGGGGACTGAAGCTTTCTTT
TRBJ2-1 NA NA TRBV15 CATSATPGGQSYNEQFF TGTGCCACCAGCGCTACTCCCGGGGGACAGTCGTACAATGAGCAGTTCTTC